Presented here are 5 T cell receptor beta chains from one specimen sequenced in a study of blood T cell repertoires in COVID-19. TCRdb keeps only in-frame clones here, not all; method: immunoSEQ multiplex PCR. The sample yields 350,000 to 450,000 clones, roughly 85% seen once. Sequencing was done on a sample of peripheral blood. The receptor set was obtained from a woman younger than 35 with acute or convalescent COVID-19.

V is TRBV28 and J is TRBJ1-5; maybe TRBD1 (5 bases). Trimming took off 11 bases at V and 2 bases at J, with 7 bases between the two ends. The CDR3 has 11 residues. The V gene's germline CDR1 is MDHEN and CDR2 SYDVKM. CDR3 sequence: CAVGGNQPQHF. DNA of the CDR3: TGTGCCGTAGGGGGCAATCAGCCCCAGCATTTT. The full variable domain, with the rest looked up from reference TRBV28 and TRBJ1-5, is DVKVTQSSRYLVKRTGEKVFLECVQDMDHENMFWYRQDPGLGLRLIYFSYDVKMKEKGDIPEGYSVSREKKERFSLILESASTNQTSMYLCAVGGNQPQHFGDGTRLSIL.

The CDR3: CASYRGPTSGANVLTF. CDR3 DNA sequence: TGTGCCAGCTACAGGGGCCCGACCTCTGGGGCCAACGTCCTGACTTTC. V is TRBV19 and J is TRBJ2-6; 7 positions agree with TRBD1. J was trimmed by 0 bases and V by 9 bases; bases with no gene match: 8. The CDR3 consists of 16 residues. CDR1 and CDR2 from the germline V gene are LNHDA and SQIVND (reference sequence).

This chain uses TRBV18 with TRBJ2-7, with 7 nucleotides matching TRBD1. This CDR3 comprises 15 residues. With 3 bases clipped from V and 3 bases from J, the junction kept 8 bases outside the gene matches. Germline-derived CDR1 and CDR2 are KGHSH and LQKENI. This CDR3 is CASSPPGQAGYEQYF. The CDR3, as DNA: TGTGCCAGCTCACCTCCAGGACAGGCAGGCTACGAGCAGTACTTC.

The chain combines TRBV10-1 with TRBJ2-3, with TRBD2 matching 9 bases. The junction had 6 bases not matched to a gene; V was cut back by 0 bases and J by 5 bases. The germline gives CDR1 WNHNN, CDR2 SYGVQD (reference sequence). This CDR3 is built from 16 residues. Here the CDR3 DNA reads TGCGCCAGCAGTGAGTCCTCAGTAGCGGGAGAAGATACGCAGTATTTT. Its protein product is CASSESSVAGEDTQYF.

This clone was observed a few times. The chain combines TRBV30 with TRBJ1-2; 7 bases map to TRBD1. The CDR3 loop spans 15 amino acids. With 3 bases clipped from V and 1 base from J, the junction kept 8 bases outside the gene matches. CDR1 GTSNPN and CDR2 SVGIG come from the germline V gene (reference sequence). CDR3 protein: CAWSYGTDYNYGYTF. CDR3 DNA sequence: TGTGCCTGGAGCTACGGGACAGACTATAACTATGGCTACACCTTC.